This entry describes one T cell receptor (beta chain). The data were obtained in a study of technical replicates of blood from several donors. The method was immunoSEQ multiplex PCR; TCRdb's version includes in-frame clones alone and lacks a portion of them. The sample carries about 67,000 clones, less than 98% recorded once. Trimming took off 3 bases at V and 5 bases at J, with 20 bases between the two ends. The CDR3 is made up of 17 amino acids. Germline V gene lookup returns CDR1 LNHDA and CDR2 SQIVND (reference sequence). Sequencing used T cells isolated from PBMCs. The sequence was collected from a human donor in good health. V gene TRBV19 combines with J gene TRBJ1-5; D uncertain. The CDR3 region has the DNA TGTGCCAGTAGTATGAGGCGAGACCCGGGAAGGGATCAGCCCCAGCATTTT. This codes for CASSMRRDPGRDQPQHF.